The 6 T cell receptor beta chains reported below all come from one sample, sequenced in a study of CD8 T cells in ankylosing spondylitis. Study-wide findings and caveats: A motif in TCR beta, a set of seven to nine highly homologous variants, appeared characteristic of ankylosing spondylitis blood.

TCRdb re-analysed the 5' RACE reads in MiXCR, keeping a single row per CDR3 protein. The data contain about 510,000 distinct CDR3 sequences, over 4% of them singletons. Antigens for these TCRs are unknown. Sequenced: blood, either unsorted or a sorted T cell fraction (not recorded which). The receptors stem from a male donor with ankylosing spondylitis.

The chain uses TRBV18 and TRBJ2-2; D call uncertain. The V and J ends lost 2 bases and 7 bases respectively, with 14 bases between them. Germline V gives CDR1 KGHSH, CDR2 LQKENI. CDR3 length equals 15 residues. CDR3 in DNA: TGTGCCAGCTCACCATATACATTACCAAGCGGGGAGCTGTTTTTT. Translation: CASSPYTLPSGELFF.

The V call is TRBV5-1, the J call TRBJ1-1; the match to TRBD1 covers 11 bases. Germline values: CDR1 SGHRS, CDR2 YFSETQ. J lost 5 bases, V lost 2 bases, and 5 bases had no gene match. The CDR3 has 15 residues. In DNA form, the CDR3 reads TGCGCCAGCAGCTTTGGGACAGGGGGATATACTGAAGCTTTCTTT. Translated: CASSFGTGGYTEAFF. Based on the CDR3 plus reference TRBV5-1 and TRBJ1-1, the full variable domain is KAGVTQTPRYLIKTRGQQVTLSCSPISGHRSVSWYQQTPGQGLQFLFEYFSETQRNKGNFPGRFSGRQFSNSRSEMNVSTLELGDSALYLCASSFGTGGYTEAFFGQGTRLTVV.

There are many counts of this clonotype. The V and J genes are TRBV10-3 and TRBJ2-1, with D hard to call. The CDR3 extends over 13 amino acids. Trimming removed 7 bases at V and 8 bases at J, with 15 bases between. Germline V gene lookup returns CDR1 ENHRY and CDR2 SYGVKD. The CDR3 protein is CAIKELPGDEQFF. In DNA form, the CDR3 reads TGTGCCATCAAAGAACTCCCAGGCGATGAGCAGTTCTTC.

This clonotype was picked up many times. In nucleotides, the CDR3 is TGTGCCAGCAGTGGGCAGGGTAAGGCCCTCCACTTT. Its protein is CASSGQGKALHF. The chain links TRBV6-1 to TRBJ1-6, with D maybe TRBD1 (5 bases). Trimming removed 4 bases at V and 14 bases at J, with 12 bases between. Germline CDR1 is MNHNS and CDR2 is SASEGT. The CDR3 spans 12 residues.

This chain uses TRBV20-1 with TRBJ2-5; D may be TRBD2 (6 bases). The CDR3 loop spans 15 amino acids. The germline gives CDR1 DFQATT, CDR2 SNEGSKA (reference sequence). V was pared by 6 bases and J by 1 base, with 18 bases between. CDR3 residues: CSAFAVLGGQETQYF. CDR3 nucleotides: TGCAGTGCGTTTGCAGTGTTGGGAGGCCAAGAGACCCAGTACTTC.

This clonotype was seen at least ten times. The CDR3 DNA follows: TGCAGTGCTAGAGGGGTTCGCACTGAAGCTTTCTTT. This encodes CSARGVRTEAFF. This sequence joins TRBV20-1 and TRBJ1-1; no clear D. The CDR3 runs to 12 residues. Germline CDR1 and CDR2: DFQATT and SNEGSKA (reference sequence). V was cut by 1 base and J by 4 bases, with 7 bases left in between.